This T cell receptor beta chain is drawn from a study of blood T cell repertoires in COVID-19. Study background: Acute and convalescent COVID-19 samples came from the United States, Italy and Spain. T cells, B-cell-depleted T cells, or PBMCs provided the cDNA or gDNA that served as material.

Original handling: Reference gene primer amplification in the assay estimated nucleated cell counts. Measured with immunoSEQ multiplex PCR; TCRdb has only the in-frame clones, and not every one. That table supplies the V and J calls and clone size; D and trimming were determined from the DNA. The sample includes about 100,000 clones, roughly 81% of them seen just once. V trimming: 1 base; J trimming: 4 bases; junction bases outside the gene matches: 6. Germline V gives CDR1 SGHTA, CDR2 FQGNSA. The CDR3 length is 15 residues. Seattle's enrolled individuals joined amid active infection and were then monitored longitudinally.

The genes are TRBV7-2 and TRBJ1-1, with TRBD1 identical over 7 bases. The clonotype comes from a man aged 80 or over with COVID-19, enrolled during active disease. Sequences were obtained from peripheral blood. The chain's CDR3 is CASSLGPQGVTEAFF. As DNA, the CDR3 is TGTGCCAGCAGCTTAGGACCCCAGGGGGTCACTGAAGCTTTCTTT.